This record looks at one T cell receptor beta chain sequence and its context. The antigen is not known. Some clones are missing from TCRdb's copy, which holds only in-frame ones; the method was immunoSEQ multiplex PCR. The repertoire holds some 250,000 clones, with around 88% as singletons. Donors came from a validation cohort of approximately 110 subjects, distinct from the first 666-subject cohort. The sample originates from a study of cytomegalovirus exposure and HLA in healthy donors. The CDR3 totals 15 residues. Germline CDR1 reads SGHVS; CDR2 reads FQNEAQ. Trimming took off 6 bases at V and 0 bases at J, with 11 bases between the two ends. Regarding the study as a whole: Overall, approximately 150 TCR beta chains were annotated as cytomegalovirus-associated. In the roughly 130 validation repertoires, a later analysis found that first-cohort TCR clusters tended to co-occur. Specificity of three CMV-associated chains for CMV antigens was verified in vitro.

The chain has TRBV7-8 and TRBJ2-2; D is unresolved. Sequenced material: PBMCs. This sequence originates from a woman aged 25 to 39 in good health and CMV-seropositive. The CDR3 DNA follows: TGTGCCAGCAGATCACTTACAGCGAACACCGGGGAGCTGTTTTTT. It codes for CASRSLTANTGELFF.